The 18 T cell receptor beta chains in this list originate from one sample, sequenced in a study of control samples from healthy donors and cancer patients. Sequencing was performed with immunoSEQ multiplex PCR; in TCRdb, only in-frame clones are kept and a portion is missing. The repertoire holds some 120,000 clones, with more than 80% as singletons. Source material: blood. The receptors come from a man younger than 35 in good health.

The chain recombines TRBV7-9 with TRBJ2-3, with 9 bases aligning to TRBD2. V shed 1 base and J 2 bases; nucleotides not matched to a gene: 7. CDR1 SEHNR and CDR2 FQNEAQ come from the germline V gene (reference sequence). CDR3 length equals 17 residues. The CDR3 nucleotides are TGTGCCAGCAGCTTAGGAGGTAGCGGGGGATCCACAGATACGCAGTATTTT. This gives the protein CASSLGGSGGSTDTQYF.

The CDR3 bases are TGTGCCAGTAGTATCAGGGTAGCGAACACTGAAGCTTTCTTT. This sequence encodes CASSIRVANTEAFF. The chain employs TRBV19 and TRBJ1-1; possibly TRBD1 for D (5 bases). The germline V gene has CDR1 LNHDA and CDR2 SQIVND (reference sequence). Trimming pared 3 bases from V and 1 base from J, leaving 9 bases between. The CDR3 runs to 14 residues. The whole variable domain, filled in from reference TRBV19 and TRBJ1-1, reads DGGITQSPKYLFRKEGQNVTLSCEQNLNHDAMYWYRQDPGQGLRLIYYSQIVNDFQKGDIAEGYSVSREKKESFPLTVTSAQKNPTAFYLCASSIRVANTEAFFGQGTRLTVV.

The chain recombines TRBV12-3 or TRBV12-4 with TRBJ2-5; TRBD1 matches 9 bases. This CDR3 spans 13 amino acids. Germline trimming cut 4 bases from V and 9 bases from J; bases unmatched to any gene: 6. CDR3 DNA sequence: TGTGCCAGCAGTTCCTCCGGGACAGGGCCCCAGTACTTC. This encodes CASSSSGTGPQYF.

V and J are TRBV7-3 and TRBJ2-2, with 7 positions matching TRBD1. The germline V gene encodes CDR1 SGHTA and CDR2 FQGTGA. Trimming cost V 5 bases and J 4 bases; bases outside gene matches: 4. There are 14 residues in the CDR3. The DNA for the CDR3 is TGTGCCAGCAGCCAGGGGACAGTCACCGGGGAGCTGTTTTTT. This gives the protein CASSQGTVTGELFF.

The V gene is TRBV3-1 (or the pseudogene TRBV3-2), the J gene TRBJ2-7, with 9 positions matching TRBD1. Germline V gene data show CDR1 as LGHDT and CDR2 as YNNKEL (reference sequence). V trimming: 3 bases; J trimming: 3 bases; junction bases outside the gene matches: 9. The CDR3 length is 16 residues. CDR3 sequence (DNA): TGTGCCAGCAGCCACCGGGGACAGGGAAAGGACTACGAGCAGTACTTC. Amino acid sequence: CASSHRGQGKDYEQYF.

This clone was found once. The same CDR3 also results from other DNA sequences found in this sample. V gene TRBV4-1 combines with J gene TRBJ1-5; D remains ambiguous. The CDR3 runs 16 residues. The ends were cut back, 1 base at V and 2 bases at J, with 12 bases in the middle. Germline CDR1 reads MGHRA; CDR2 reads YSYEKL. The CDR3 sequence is CASSQVADAGNQPQHF. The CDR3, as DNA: TGCGCCAGCAGCCAAGTTGCGGATGCGGGCAATCAGCCCCAGCATTTT.

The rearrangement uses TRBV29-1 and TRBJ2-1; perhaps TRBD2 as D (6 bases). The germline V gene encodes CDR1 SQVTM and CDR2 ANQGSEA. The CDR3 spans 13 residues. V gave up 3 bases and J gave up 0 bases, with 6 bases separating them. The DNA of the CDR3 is TGCAGCGTTGAGGGGGGCTCCTACAATGAGCAGTTCTTC. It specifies CSVEGGSYNEQFF.

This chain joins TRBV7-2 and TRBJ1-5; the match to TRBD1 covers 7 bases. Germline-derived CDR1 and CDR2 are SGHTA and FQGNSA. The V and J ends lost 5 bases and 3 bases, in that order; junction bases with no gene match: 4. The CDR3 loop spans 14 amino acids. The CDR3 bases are TGTGCCAGCAGCCGGGACAGCGCCAATCAGCCCCAGCATTTT. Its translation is CASSRDSANQPQHF.

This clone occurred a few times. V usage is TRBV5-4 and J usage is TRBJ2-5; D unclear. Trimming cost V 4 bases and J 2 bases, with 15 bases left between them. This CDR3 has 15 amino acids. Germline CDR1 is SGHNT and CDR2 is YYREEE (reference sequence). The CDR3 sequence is CASSLDASSQETQYF. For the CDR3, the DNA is TGTGCCAGCAGCCTGGACGCCTCCTCACAAGAGACCCAGTACTTC.

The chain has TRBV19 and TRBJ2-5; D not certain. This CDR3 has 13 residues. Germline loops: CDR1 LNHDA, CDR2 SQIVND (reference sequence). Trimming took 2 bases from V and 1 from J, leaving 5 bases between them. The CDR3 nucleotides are TGTGCCAGTAGTATAAGACGCCAAGAGACCCAGTACTTC. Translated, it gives CASSIRRQETQYF.

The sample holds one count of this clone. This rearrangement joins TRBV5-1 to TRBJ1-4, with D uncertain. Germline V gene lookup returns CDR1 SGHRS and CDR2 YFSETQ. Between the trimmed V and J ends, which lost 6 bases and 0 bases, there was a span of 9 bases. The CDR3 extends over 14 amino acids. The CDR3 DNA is TGCGCCAGCAAGCCTGTGGCAACTAATGAAAAACTGTTTTTT. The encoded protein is CASKPVATNEKLFF.

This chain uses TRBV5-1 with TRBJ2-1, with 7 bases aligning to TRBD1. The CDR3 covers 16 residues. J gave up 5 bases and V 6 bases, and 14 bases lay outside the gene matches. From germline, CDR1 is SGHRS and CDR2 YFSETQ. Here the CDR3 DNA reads TGCGCCAGCACCCCCATAGGTACAGGGGCCAACAATGAGCAGTTCTTC. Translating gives CASTPIGTGANNEQFF.

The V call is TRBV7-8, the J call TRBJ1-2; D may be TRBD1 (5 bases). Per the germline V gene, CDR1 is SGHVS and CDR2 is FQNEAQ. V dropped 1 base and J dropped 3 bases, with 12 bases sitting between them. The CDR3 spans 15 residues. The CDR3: CASSLGGGDDYGYTF. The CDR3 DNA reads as TGTGCCAGCAGCTTAGGCGGGGGAGACGACTATGGCTACACCTTC. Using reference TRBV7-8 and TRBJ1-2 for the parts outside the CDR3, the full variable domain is GAGVSQSPRYKVAKRGQDVALRCDPISGHVSLFWYQQALGQGPEFLTYFQNEAQLDKSGLPSDRFFAERPEGSVSTLKIQRTQQEDSAVYLCASSLGGGDDYGYTFGSGTRLTVV.

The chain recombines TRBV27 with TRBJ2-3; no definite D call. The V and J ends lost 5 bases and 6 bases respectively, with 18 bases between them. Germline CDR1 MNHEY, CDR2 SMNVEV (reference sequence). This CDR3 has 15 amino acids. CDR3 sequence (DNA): TGTGCCAGCAGTAACCCCTTCTCGCCGCTCGATACGCAGTATTTT. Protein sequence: CASSNPFSPLDTQYF.

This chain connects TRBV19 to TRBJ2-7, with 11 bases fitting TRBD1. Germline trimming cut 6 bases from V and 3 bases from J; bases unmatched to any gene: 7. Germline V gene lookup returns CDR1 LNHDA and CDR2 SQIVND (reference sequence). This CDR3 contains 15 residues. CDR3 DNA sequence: TGTGCCAGTAGGCGGACAGGGGGCGAGGGCTACGAGCAGTACTTC. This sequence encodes CASRRTGGEGYEQYF.

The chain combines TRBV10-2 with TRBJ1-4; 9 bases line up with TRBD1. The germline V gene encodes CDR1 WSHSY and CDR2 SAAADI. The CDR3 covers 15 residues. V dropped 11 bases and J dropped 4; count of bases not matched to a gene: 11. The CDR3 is CAGCWGDRDNEKLFF. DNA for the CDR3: TGCGCCGGCTGCTGGGGGGACAGGGATAATGAAAAACTGTTTTTT.

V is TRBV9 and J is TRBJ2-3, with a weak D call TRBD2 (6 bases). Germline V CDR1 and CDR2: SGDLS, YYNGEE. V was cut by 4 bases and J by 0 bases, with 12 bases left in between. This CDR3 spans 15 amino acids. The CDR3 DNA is TGTGCCAGCAGCCCACTGGGGACTAGCACAGATACGCAGTATTTT. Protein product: CASSPLGTSTDTQYF.

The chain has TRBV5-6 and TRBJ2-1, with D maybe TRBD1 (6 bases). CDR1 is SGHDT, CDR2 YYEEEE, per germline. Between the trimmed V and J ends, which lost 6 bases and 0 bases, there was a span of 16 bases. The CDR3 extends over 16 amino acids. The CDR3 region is CASTQTGISSYNEQFF. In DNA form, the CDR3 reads TGTGCCAGCACCCAGACAGGCATAAGCTCCTACAATGAGCAGTTCTTC.